This TCR beta chain was identified during a study of cytomegalovirus exposure and HLA in healthy donors. Study findings and constraints: According to a subsequent analysis, TCR clusters from the first cohort were inclined to appear together in the 120 or so validation repertoires. Investigators reported 150 to 200 TCR beta chains as tied to cytomegalovirus.

TCRdb's table, derived via immunoSEQ multiplex PCR, lists solely in-frame clones and lacks some. The repertoire holds some 210,000 clones, with 80% to 90% as singletons. The CDR3 is 14 residues long. The germline V gene encodes CDR1 KGHSH and CDR2 LQKENI. V lost 10 bases and J lost 2; bases outside the gene matches: 10. On this clone itself: Antigen: not known.

The receptor was derived from a woman between 18 and 29 years old in good health and CMV-seropositive. This chain joins TRBV18 and TRBJ1-1, with 7 bases matching TRBD1. Sequenced sample: PBMCs. The CDR3 region has the DNA TGTGCCACCCAGGGGGGCGCTCGTAACACTGAAGCTTTCTTT. Translating it yields CATQGGARNTEAFF.